This TCR beta chain was recovered during a study of blood T cells in healthy people across ages. Study conclusions and caveats: CMV status of donors was unknown, possibly confounding expanded clonotype changes.

The second PCR ran about 6 to 11 cycles with a sample-barcoded 5' primer and J-beta primers. TCRdb re-called the 5' RACE reads through MiXCR, storing one row per CDR3 protein. The sample yields more than 900,000 distinct CDR3 sequences, 25% to 30% seen once. Turning to this clonotype: Its specificity is unknown.

The V and J ends lost 1 base and 0 bases, in that order; junction bases with no gene match: 7. The germline V gene encodes CDR1 SGHRS and CDR2 YFSETQ. The length of the CDR3 is 17 residues. The sample was also linked to a second study, of T cells of mothers and their children.

This chain links TRBV5-1 with TRBJ1-1; TRBD1 agrees at 9 bases. The origin of this receptor is a woman aged 40 to 49 in good health. The source material was blood. For the CDR3, the DNA is TGCGCCAGCAGCTTGTGGACAGGGGCCCCTATGAACACTGAAGCTTTCTTT. It yields the protein CASSLWTGAPMNTEAFF.